This is a list of T cell receptor beta chains from one sample in a study of cytomegalovirus exposure and HLA in healthy donors. Sequencing used immunoSEQ multiplex PCR; TCRdb keeps in-frame clones, though not all of them. Among 210,000 or so clones listed, approximately 78% were seen once. The specimen sequenced was PBMCs. The receptors shown here come from a boy under 18 in good health and CMV-seronegative. The CDR3 runs from the conserved cysteine through the conserved F or W. The order of the fields is D gene, clone size, J gene, V gene, CDR3 DNA, CDR3 protein. A D gene is named only where the DNA matches it firmly. Rows give clone size only sometimes, using once, few, many, or a class for an expanded clone.

d_gene: NA; abundance: NA; j_gene: TRBJ2-7; v_gene: TRBV5-1; CDR3nt: TGCGCCAGCAGCTTGGATTTCTCGGGCGAGCAGTACTTC; CDR3aa: CASSLDFSGEQYF
d_gene: TRBD1; abundance: NA; j_gene: TRBJ1-1; v_gene: TRBV10-2; CDR3nt: TGCGCCAGCAGACCCGGCAGGGGGCGGACTGAAGCTTTCTTT; CDR3aa: CASRPGRGRTEAFF
d_gene: NA; abundance: NA; j_gene: TRBJ1-6; v_gene: TRBV30; CDR3nt: TGTGCCTGGGGACAGAATAATTCACCCCTCCACTTT; CDR3aa: CAWGQNNSPLHF
d_gene: NA; abundance: NA; j_gene: TRBJ1-1; v_gene: TRBV6-6; CDR3nt: TGTGCCAGTGATTGGTCCGGGTTAAAATTGAGCACTGAAGCTTTCTTT; CDR3aa: CASDWSGLKLSTEAFF
d_gene: TRBD2; abundance: NA; j_gene: TRBJ2-3; v_gene: TRBV19; CDR3nt: TGTGCCAGTAGTGCCGCCGCTAGCGGAGATGGGTATACGCAGTATTTT; CDR3aa: CASSAAASGDGYTQYF
d_gene: TRBD1; abundance: NA; j_gene: TRBJ1-1; v_gene: TRBV2; CDR3nt: TGTGCCAGCAGGCCCGGGACAGGTAGCTCGCGTGAAGCTTTCTTT; CDR3aa: CASRPGTGSSREAFF
d_gene: TRBD2; abundance: NA; j_gene: TRBJ2-7; v_gene: TRBV5-1; CDR3nt: TGCGCCAGCAGCTGGGGGACTAGCGGCTCCTACGAGCAGTACTTC; CDR3aa: CASSWGTSGSYEQYF
d_gene: TRBD2; abundance: NA; j_gene: TRBJ2-3; v_gene: TRBV9; CDR3nt: TGTGCCAGCAGCGTCAGTGGAGGGAGGGGCACAGATACGCAGTATTTT; CDR3aa: CASSVSGGRGTDTQYF
d_gene: NA; abundance: once; j_gene: TRBJ1-4; v_gene: TRBV7-9; CDR3nt: TGTGCCAGCAGCCGGATAGATGGGGGGGAAAAACTGTTTTTT; CDR3aa: CASSRIDGGEKLFF
d_gene: TRBD2; abundance: few; j_gene: TRBJ2-3; v_gene: TRBV29-1; CDR3nt: TGCAGCGTAGGAAAGACTAGCGCAACAGATACGCAGTATTTT; CDR3aa: CSVGKTSATDTQYF
d_gene: NA; abundance: NA; j_gene: TRBJ2-7; v_gene: TRBV28; CDR3nt: TGTGCCAGAGGACAGGGAGGGTGTTTTTACGAGCAGTACTTC; CDR3aa: CARGQGGCFYEQYF
d_gene: NA; abundance: few; j_gene: TRBJ2-3; v_gene: TRBV6-4; CDR3nt: TGTGCCAGCAGCCATGGGAGCGCAGATACGCAGTATTTT; CDR3aa: CASSHGSADTQYF
d_gene: TRBD1; abundance: NA; j_gene: TRBJ1-2; v_gene: TRBV15; CDR3nt: TGTGCCATCGACGTAGGGGGCCCTTATGGCTACACCTTC; CDR3aa: CAIDVGGPYGYTF
d_gene: TRBD1; abundance: NA; j_gene: TRBJ1-2; v_gene: TRBV5-4; CDR3nt: TGTGCCAGCAGCTGGGGACAGGGCCCCTATGGCTACACCTTC; CDR3aa: CASSWGQGPYGYTF
d_gene: NA; abundance: NA; j_gene: TRBJ2-7; v_gene: TRBV5-1; CDR3nt: TGCGCCAGCAGGCTTGCGGCTGGGACAATCATCCACGAGCAGTACTTC; CDR3aa: CASRLAAGTIIHEQYF
d_gene: NA; abundance: NA; j_gene: TRBJ1-1; v_gene: TRBV21-1; CDR3nt: TGTGCCAGCCGATCCTCGGATCTCTTGGCAGGGGGCACTGAAGCTTTCTTT; CDR3aa: CASRSSDLLAGGTEAFF
d_gene: NA; abundance: NA; j_gene: TRBJ2-1; v_gene: TRBV30; CDR3nt: TGTGCCTGGAGTGTAGTTGGACAGAACAATGAGCAGTTCTTC; CDR3aa: CAWSVVGQNNEQFF
d_gene: NA; abundance: once; j_gene: TRBJ2-2; v_gene: TRBV11-3; CDR3nt: TGTGCCAGCAGCCGAACACAGGGCGGGGAGCTGTTTTTT; CDR3aa: CASSRTQGGELFF
d_gene: NA; abundance: NA; j_gene: TRBJ2-3; v_gene: TRBV7-6; CDR3nt: TGTGCCAGCAGCTTAGCGCAACCCAGCGGGAGCACAGATACGCAGTATTTT; CDR3aa: CASSLAQPSGSTDTQYF
d_gene: TRBD1; abundance: NA; j_gene: TRBJ1-4; v_gene: TRBV27; CDR3nt: TGTGCCAGCAGTTCCTACGGACAGGCCCTAGTGTCGACTAATGAAAAACTGTTTTTT; CDR3aa: CASSSYGQALVSTNEKLFF
d_gene: NA; abundance: NA; j_gene: TRBJ1-1; v_gene: TRBV19; CDR3nt: TGTGCCAGTAGTACCTTCCTTTTGAACACTGAAGCTTTCTTT; CDR3aa: CASSTFLLNTEAFF
d_gene: TRBD2; abundance: NA; j_gene: TRBJ2-1; v_gene: TRBV9; CDR3nt: TGTGCCAGCAGCGTGAATATAATCGGGGGGAATGCCTACAATGAGCAGTTCTTC; CDR3aa: CASSVNIIGGNAYNEQFF
d_gene: NA; abundance: NA; j_gene: TRBJ1-3; v_gene: TRBV7-2; CDR3nt: TGTGCCAGCACTCCTGCCCGGGACTTCGGAATCTCTGGAAACACCATATATTTT; CDR3aa: CASTPARDFGISGNTIYF
d_gene: NA; abundance: once; j_gene: TRBJ2-7; v_gene: TRBV6-5; CDR3nt: TGTGCCAGCAGTTCCGCCGGGCAGGGCGGGACCTACGAGCAGTACTTC; CDR3aa: CASSSAGQGGTYEQYF
d_gene: TRBD2; abundance: NA; j_gene: TRBJ2-2; v_gene: TRBV11-2; CDR3nt: TGTGCCAGCAGCTTAGTTAGCGGGAGGGTCACCGGGGAGCTGTTTTTT; CDR3aa: CASSLVSGRVTGELFF
d_gene: TRBD2; abundance: NA; j_gene: TRBJ2-7; v_gene: TRBV27; CDR3nt: TGTGCCAGCAGTTTTTCGGGGGGGGTCTACGAGCAGTACTTC; CDR3aa: CASSFSGGVYEQYF
d_gene: NA; abundance: NA; j_gene: TRBJ1-4; v_gene: TRBV6-1; CDR3nt: TGTGCCAGCAGTGACAGGCCCAGCGGGGAAAAACTGTTTTTT; CDR3aa: CASSDRPSGEKLFF
d_gene: NA; abundance: NA; j_gene: TRBJ2-1; v_gene: TRBV14; CDR3nt: TGTGCCAGCAGCCAAGAAGCGAGGACTGGACTCTTAGTCGATGAGCAGTTCTTC; CDR3aa: CASSQEARTGLLVDEQFF
d_gene: NA; abundance: NA; j_gene: TRBJ1-2; v_gene: TRBV5-3; CDR3nt: TGTGCCAGAAGCTTGTGGTGCCGAGTGCGGACTAACTATGGCTACACCTTC; CDR3aa: CARSLWCRVRTNYGYTF
d_gene: TRBD2; abundance: NA; j_gene: TRBJ2-2; v_gene: TRBV5-1; CDR3nt: TGCGCCAGTGGGACTAGCGGGGGACACGGGGAGCTGTTTTTT; CDR3aa: CASGTSGGHGELFF
d_gene: NA; abundance: NA; j_gene: TRBJ1-1; v_gene: TRBV19; CDR3nt: TGTGCCAGTTCTTTCAAGGGAGGTTACACTGAAGCTTTCTTT; CDR3aa: CASSFKGGYTEAFF
d_gene: TRBD1; abundance: NA; j_gene: TRBJ2-7; v_gene: TRBV5-4; CDR3nt: TGTGCCAGCAGCACGGGACAGGGGGCGTTTTACGAGCAGTACTTC; CDR3aa: CASSTGQGAFYEQYF
d_gene: NA; abundance: NA; j_gene: TRBJ1-2; v_gene: TRBV7-9; CDR3nt: TGTGCCAGCAGCTTAACCGACAGAGGCTATGGCTACACCTTC; CDR3aa: CASSLTDRGYGYTF
d_gene: TRBD1; abundance: NA; j_gene: TRBJ1-4; v_gene: TRBV25-1; CDR3nt: TGTGCCAGCAGTAGACAGGGGGTGAATGAAAAACTGTTTTTT; CDR3aa: CASSRQGVNEKLFF
d_gene: NA; abundance: NA; j_gene: TRBJ2-3; v_gene: TRBV29-1; CDR3nt: TGCAGCATTGAAAGTTATCTGGAGGGAGTAGTCGCAGATACGCAGTATTTT; CDR3aa: CSIESYLEGVVADTQYF
d_gene: NA; abundance: NA; j_gene: TRBJ1-2; v_gene: TRBV30; CDR3nt: TGTGCCTGGAAAGTGGCGGGCGGCGGTGGCTACACCTTC; CDR3aa: CAWKVAGGGGYTF